This TCR beta chain was profiled in a study of cytomegalovirus exposure and HLA in healthy donors. Regarding this clone: Its specificity is unknown.

PCR amplification relied on 60 Vbeta primers (plus 13 Jbeta primers). Sequenced by immunoSEQ multiplex PCR; TCRdb stores in-frame clones only, minus some. The sample consists of 160,000 or so clones, under 80% of them appearing once. The CDR3 contains 14 residues. V lost 1 base, J lost 0 bases, and 4 bases lay in between. CDR1 and CDR2 (germline): LNHNV, YYDKDF (reference sequence). Study-wide findings and caveats: Trimming of TCR beta V- and J-genes showed a link, identified in a later analysis, to a missense DCLRE1C variant.

The receptor comes from a woman aged 25 to 39 in good health and CMV-seronegative. The V and J genes are TRBV15 and TRBJ1-3; no reliable D call. Sequenced input: PBMCs. The CDR3 DNA follows: TGTGCCACCAGCAGAGGGGCCTCTGGAAACACCATATATTTT. Translating gives CATSRGASGNTIYF.